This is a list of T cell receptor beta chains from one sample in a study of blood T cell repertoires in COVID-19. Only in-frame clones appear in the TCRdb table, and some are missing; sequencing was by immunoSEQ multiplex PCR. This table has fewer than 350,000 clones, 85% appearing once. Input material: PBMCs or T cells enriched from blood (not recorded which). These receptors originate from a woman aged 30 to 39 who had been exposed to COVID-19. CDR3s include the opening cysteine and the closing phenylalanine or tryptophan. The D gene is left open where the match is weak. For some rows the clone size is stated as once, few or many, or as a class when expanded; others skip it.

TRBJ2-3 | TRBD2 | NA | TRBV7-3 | CASSLALAGPSTDTQYF | TGTGCCAGCAGCTTAGCCCTAGCGGGACCCAGCACAGATACGCAGTATTTT
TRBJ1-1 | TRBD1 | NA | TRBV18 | CASSKTGTGRTGTEAFF | TGTGCCAGCTCAAAGACCGGGACAGGGAGGACGGGCACTGAAGCTTTCTTT
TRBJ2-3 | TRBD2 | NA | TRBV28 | CASSPSGGGQYTQYF | TGTGCCAGCAGTCCTAGCGGGGGGGGGCAATATACGCAGTATTTT
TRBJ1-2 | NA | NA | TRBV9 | CASSPPGGTEGYTF | TGTGCCAGCAGCCCCCCAGGAGGGACGGAGGGCTACACCTTC
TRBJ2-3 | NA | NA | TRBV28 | CASSHPGAGESTDTQYF | TGTGCCAGCAGCCACCCAGGGGCGGGTGAGAGCACAGATACGCAGTATTTT
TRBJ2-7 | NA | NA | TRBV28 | CASSSPGGGQGVLAYEQYF | TGTGCCAGCAGTTCCCCTGGAGGGGGGCAGGGGGTTCTAGCCTACGAGCAGTACTTC
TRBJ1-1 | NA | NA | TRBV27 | CASSRANTEAFF | TGTGCCAGCTCCAGGGCGAACACTGAAGCTTTCTTT
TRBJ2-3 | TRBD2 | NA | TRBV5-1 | CASSSGSLDTQYF | TGCGCCAGCAGCAGCGGGAGTCTGGATACGCAGTATTTT
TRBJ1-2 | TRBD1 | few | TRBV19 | CASSPPKGRGGAFYGYTF | TGTGCCAGTAGCCCCCCGAAGGGAAGAGGGGGCGCTTTTTATGGCTACACCTTC
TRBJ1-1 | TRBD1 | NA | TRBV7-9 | CASSSPHRGPEAFF | TGTGCCAGCAGCTCCCCCCACAGGGGACCTGAAGCTTTCTTT
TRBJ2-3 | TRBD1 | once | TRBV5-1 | CASSEGQGTDTQYF | TGCGCCAGCAGCGAGGGACAGGGAACAGATACGCAGTATTTT
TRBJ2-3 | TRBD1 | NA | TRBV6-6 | CASRFTGADTQYF | TGTGCCAGCAGGTTTACAGGGGCAGATACGCAGTATTTT
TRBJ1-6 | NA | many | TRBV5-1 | CASSFTMRTVLSHNSPLHF | TGCGCCAGCAGCTTCACCATGAGGACAGTTTTAAGCCATAATTCACCCCTCCACTTT
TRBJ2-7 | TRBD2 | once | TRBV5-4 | CASSLVASGRYLYSEQYF | TGTGCCAGCAGCTTGGTGGCTAGCGGGAGGTATCTCTACAGCGAGCAGTACTTC
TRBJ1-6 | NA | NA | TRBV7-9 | CASSSGREVNSPLHF | TGTGCCAGCAGCTCGGGTAGGGAGGTAAATTCACCCCTCCACTTT
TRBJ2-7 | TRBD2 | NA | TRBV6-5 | CASTGGYEQYF | TGTGCCAGCACGGGGGGCTACGAGCAGTACTTC
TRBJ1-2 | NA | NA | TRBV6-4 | CASSDSQGSYGYTF | TGTGCCAGCAGTGACTCCCAGGGTTCCTATGGCTACACCTTC
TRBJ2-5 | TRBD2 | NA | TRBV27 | CASRVYGLAGYQETQYF | TGTGCCAGCAGAGTTTACGGACTAGCGGGGTACCAAGAGACCCAGTACTTC
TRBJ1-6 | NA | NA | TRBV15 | CATSRGGLSSPLHF | TGTGCCACCAGCAGAGGGGGGCTCAGTTCACCCCTCCACTTT
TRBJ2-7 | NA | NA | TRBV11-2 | CASSLGLGEQYF | TGTGCCAGCAGCTTAGGGCTAGGCGAGCAGTACTTC
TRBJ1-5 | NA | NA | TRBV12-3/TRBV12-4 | CASSTGVGQPQHF | TGTGCCAGCAGTACGGGGGTAGGTCAGCCCCAGCATTTT
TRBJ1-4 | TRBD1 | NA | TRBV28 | CASSLWGTGTGVPRVEKLFF | TGTGCCAGCAGTTTATGGGGTACCGGGACAGGGGTGCCGAGAGTGGAAAAACTGTTTTTT
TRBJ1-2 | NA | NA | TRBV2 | CASTGEGPYGYTF | TGTGCCAGCACAGGCGAGGGTCCCTATGGCTACACCTTC
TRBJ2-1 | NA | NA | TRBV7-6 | CASSLTRGDHNEQFF | TGTGCCAGCAGCCTAACCCGCGGGGACCACAATGAGCAGTTCTTC